The 14 T cell receptor beta chains below were found in one sample sequenced in a study of regulatory T cells in long-lasting Graves disease. Combining iRepertoire HTBI primers with Arm-PCR of CDR3 regions, the authors built TCR beta libraries. TCRdb passed the multiplex PCR reads through MiXCR, listing each CDR3 protein once. The table shows 400,000 to 550,000 distinct CDR3 sequences, with approximately 15% occurring only once. As to time point: newly diagnosed GD, antithyroid drugs for less than 3 months. Following extraction of RNA from PBMCs, that RNA was used to make the TCR library. This sample was also put to use in a study of T cells in Graves' hyperthyroidism and ophthalmopathy.

The source was peripheral blood mononuclear cells (PBMCs), collected at new diagnosis, from a patient treated with antithyroid drugs. Source of these receptors: a woman in her twenties or thirties with Graves disease.

In its sample, this clonotype was seen a few times. The V call is TRBV19, the J call TRBJ1-5, with unresolved D. Between the trimmed V and J ends, which lost 4 bases and 0 bases, there was a span of 22 bases. The CDR3 loop spans 19 amino acids. The V gene's germline CDR1 is LNHDA and CDR2 SQIVND (reference sequence). The CDR3 region is CASSKERTDLTHSNQPQHF. As DNA, the CDR3 is TGTGCCAGTAGTAAGGAGAGAACGGACCTAACTCATAGCAATCAGCCCCAGCATTTT. Together with reference TRBV19 and TRBJ1-5, the CDR3 gives the full variable domain: DGGITQSPKYLFRKEGQNVTLSCEQNLNHDAMYWYRQDPGQGLRLIYYSQIVNDFQKGDIAEGYSVSREKKESFPLTVTSAQKNPTAFYLCASSKERTDLTHSNQPQHFGDGTRLSIL.

There are many counts of this clonotype. J is TRBJ1-5 and V is TRBV20-1; 10 bases fit TRBD1. Germline V gene sequence: CDR1 DFQATT, CDR2 SNEGSKA (reference sequence). The CDR3 is made up of 16 amino acids. The J segment lost 1 base and the V segment lost 3 bases, leaving 6 bases of the junction unmatched. The CDR3 sequence: CSASRPGQGSNQPQHF. The DNA for the CDR3 is TGCAGTGCTAGCCGACCGGGACAGGGGAGCAATCAGCCCCAGCATTTT.

As for this clonotype: A read error may produce the germline difference seen at one junction end. The chain employs TRBV20-1 and TRBJ1-4; D not resolved. CDR1 DFQATT and CDR2 SNEGSKA come from the germline V gene (reference sequence). This CDR3 is 13 amino acids long. The CDR3, as DNA: TGCAGTACTAGGTGGAGGGAGGGTGAAAAACTGTTTTTT. Protein product: CSTRWREGEKLFF.

This clonotype was recorded many times. CDR3 bases: TGTGCCAGCAGCTTAGGACAGGACATCCCGAACACTGAAGCTTTCTTT. Encoded protein: CASSLGQDIPNTEAFF. J is TRBJ1-1 and V is TRBV11-3; possible D gene TRBD1, 6 bases. Trimming removed 1 base from V and 1 base from J, with 13 bases in between. This CDR3 contains 16 residues. Germline V lookup: CDR1 SGHNT, CDR2 YENEEA.

This clonotype has a count of ten or more. The chain recombines TRBV20-1 with TRBJ2-7; D is ambiguous. The CDR3 consists of 13 residues. Trimming pared 1 base from V and 2 bases from J, leaving 9 bases between. Germline V gene lookup returns CDR1 DFQATT and CDR2 SNEGSKA (reference sequence). Here the CDR3 reads CSARAWGTYEQYF. DNA of the CDR3: TGCAGTGCTAGAGCCTGGGGAACCTACGAGCAGTACTTC.

This clonotype was recorded many times. The gene calls are TRBV25-1 and TRBJ2-7, with TRBD1 matching 10 bases. The CDR3 is 13 residues long. Per the germline V gene, CDR1 is MGHDK and CDR2 is SYGVNS. V shed 4 bases, J shed 3 bases, and the junction held 0 bases outside the gene matches. The CDR3 reads CASSGTGGYEQYF. DNA for the CDR3: TGTGCCAGCAGTGGGACAGGGGGCTACGAGCAGTACTTC.

The chain is built from TRBV4-1 and TRBJ2-5; 7 nucleotides line up with TRBD1. With the DNA end fitting TRBJ2-7 better, the J assignment may be wrong. Germline lookup yields CDR1 MGHRA and CDR2 YSYEKL. The length of the CDR3 is 16 residues. In DNA form, the CDR3 reads TGCGCCAGCAGCCAGGCACCACAGGGGTTTGTAGACGAGCAGTACTTC. This translates into CASSQAPQGFVDEQYF.

The chain carries TRBV29-1 and TRBJ2-2; 10 bases match TRBD1. Germline CDR1 is SQVTM and CDR2 is ANQGSEA. The CDR3 has 14 residues. The trim removed 5 bases at V and 6 bases at J, leaving 6 bases unmatched. DNA for the CDR3: TGCAGCGTTAAAGGACAGGGGGAATCCGGGGAGCTGTTTTTT. It codes for CSVKGQGESGELFF.

This clonotype was counted many times. The V call is TRBV11-3, the J call TRBJ2-1; 7 bases agree with TRBD2. The length of the CDR3 is 18 residues. V lost 1 base and J lost 0; bases outside the gene matches: 9. Per the germline V gene, CDR1 is SGHNT and CDR2 is YENEEA. CDR3 region: CASSLGPSGRGSYNEQFF. CDR3 DNA: TGTGCCAGCAGCTTAGGACCCTCGGGGAGGGGCTCCTACAATGAGCAGTTCTTC.

This clonotype has a count of ten or more. As DNA, the CDR3 is TGTGCCAGCAGTTCCGACGGGTTTGGGGGGACTGAAGCTTTCTTT. Its protein product is CASSSDGFGGTEAFF. The V and J genes are TRBV6-5 and TRBJ1-1, with D possibly being TRBD1 (5 bases). Per germline, CDR1 MNHEY and CDR2 SVGAGI. The CDR3 length is 15 residues. With 4 bases removed from V and 5 bases from J, the gap between germline ends came to 17 bases.

This clonotype was observed many times. V usage is TRBV6-2 or TRBV6-3 and J usage is TRBJ2-1, with 8 bases identical to TRBD2. Germline V gene sequence: CDR1 MNHEY, CDR2 SVGEGT. The length of the CDR3 is 13 residues. Trimming at V came to 6 bases and at J to 15 bases, leaving 13 bases not matched to a gene. This CDR3 reads CASSQGWTSRLFF. As DNA, the CDR3 is TGTGCCAGCAGCCAGGGCTGGACTAGCCGACTGTTCTTC.

The chain has TRBV6-2 or TRBV6-3 and TRBJ2-7; 9 bases map to TRBD1. The CDR3 has 15 residues. Looked up from germline, CDR1 is MNHEY and CDR2 is SVGEGT. V was pared by 7 bases and J by 0 bases, with 7 bases of the junction left unmatched. The CDR3 coding sequence is TGTGCCAGCATTAGGGACAGGGTGATCTCCTACGAGCAGTACTTC. Its protein is CASIRDRVISYEQYF.

Ten or more counts support this clonotype. J is TRBJ2-5 and V is TRBV2; D is ambiguous. The V and J ends lost 4 bases and 5 bases respectively, with 5 bases between them. The CDR3 contains 11 residues. Germline V CDR1 and CDR2: SNHLY, FYNNEI. The DNA for the CDR3 is TGTGCCAGCAGTGGGGCGGAGACCCAGTACTTC. It encodes CASSGAETQYF.

This clonotype showed up just a few times. This chain links TRBV29-1 with TRBJ2-3; D remains unclear. Germline CDR1 is SQVTM and CDR2 is ANQGSEA. Trimming removed 5 bases from V and 3 bases from J, with 12 bases in between. The CDR3 is 13 residues long. The CDR3 sequence: CSVSGRMTDTQYF. For the CDR3, the DNA is TGCAGCGTTTCTGGGCGGATGACAGATACGCAGTATTTT.